The clone carrying this T cell receptor beta chain was seen more than once but under ten times. The antigen is unknown. These data are taken from a study of response to subunit inactivated influenza vaccine. The study, taken as a whole, reports: With each seasonal influenza vaccination, the authors suggested, few new T cells are recruited.

This CDR3 is built from 14 residues. The germline V gene encodes CDR1 SGHTA and CDR2 FQGNSA. V was clipped by 1 base and J by 8 bases, with 14 bases between them. TCRdb reprocessed the RT-PCR reads via MiXCR and lists one record per CDR3 protein. The table shows about 650,000 distinct CDR3 sequences, with 12% to 15% occurring only once. V usage is TRBV7-2 and J usage is TRBJ1-1; tentative D call: TRBD1 (5 bases). The input for sequencing was PBMCs from blood, taken approximately 15 days before vaccination. This clonotype was obtained from a man aged 50 or older who received an inactivated influenza vaccine. CDR3: CASSLVRQGPEAFF. CDR3 DNA sequence: TGTGCCAGCAGCTTAGTGCGCCAGGGTCCGGAAGCTTTCTTT.